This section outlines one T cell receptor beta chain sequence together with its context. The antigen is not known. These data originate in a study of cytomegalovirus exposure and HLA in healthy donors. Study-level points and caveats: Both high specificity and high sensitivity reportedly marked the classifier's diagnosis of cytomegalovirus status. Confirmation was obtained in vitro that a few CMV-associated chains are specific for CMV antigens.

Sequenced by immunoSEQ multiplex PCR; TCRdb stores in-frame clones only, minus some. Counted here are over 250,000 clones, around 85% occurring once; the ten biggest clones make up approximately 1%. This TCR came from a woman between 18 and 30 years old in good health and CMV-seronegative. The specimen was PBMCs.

CDR3 DNA: TGTGCCTGGAGGGCCCCGGGACAGGGCTATGGCTACACCTTC. Translated: CAWRAPGQGYGYTF. This chain links TRBV30 with TRBJ1-2; 9 bases match TRBD1. Per the germline V gene, CDR1 is GTSNPN and CDR2 is SVGIG (reference sequence). This CDR3 is built from 14 residues. V lost 3 bases to trimming and J lost 4 bases; unmatched junction nucleotides: 6.